The sequence of this T cell receptor beta chain was determined in a study of regulatory T cells in long-lasting Graves disease. Overall study results and limits: Persistent disease was characterized by preferential usage of TRBV28, TRBJ1-2 and TRBJ2-5. New patients shared around 920 public clonotypes, fewer than the approximately 2,500 shared by persistent patients.

CDR1 is SNHLY and CDR2 is FYNNEI in the germline V gene. V was clipped by 7 bases and J by 2 bases, with 23 bases between them. CDR3 length: 17 residues. Indicated time point: persistent/refractory GD, antithyroid drugs over 5 years with positive TRAb. PBMCs were the source of the RNA used for TCR sequencing. EDTA tubes held roughly 9.9 milliliters of peripheral blood from each patient. In its sample, this clonotype was seen many times. Its antigen is unknown. With iRepertoire HTBI primers and Arm-PCR of CDR3 regions, TCR beta libraries were built. In TCRdb, the multiplex PCR reads were re-called with MiXCR into one record per CDR3 protein. Of around 400,000 distinct CDR3 sequences in the sample, roughly 23% were seen once.

Sequencing was performed on peripheral blood mononuclear cells (PBMCs), taken when the disease was refractory, from a patient treated with antithyroid drugs. The sequence was collected from a woman in her thirties or forties with Graves disease. This chain connects TRBV2 to TRBJ2-5, with TRBD1 as a possible D gene (5 bases). CDR3 DNA sequence: TGTGCCAGCATCCGCCAAAAAATCAGGGTCGTACAAGAGACCCAGTACTTC. This gives the protein CASIRQKIRVVQETQYF.